The next 30 T cell receptor beta chains were all read from a single sample in a study of blood T cell dynamics during melanoma immunotherapy. Specified time point: week 3, after first cycle of checkpoint inhibitor. TCRdb's copy holds only in-frame clones and misses some; the assay was immunoSEQ multiplex PCR. The repertoire has roughly 9,700 clones, more than 85% of them found once; the top ten carry around 4%. The sequences come from blood, collected from a patient treated with checkpoint blockade. These receptors originate from a human donor with melanoma.

This chain links TRBV13 with TRBJ1-1; D ambiguous. From germline, CDR1 is PRHDT and CDR2 FYEKMQ (reference sequence). V lost 0 bases and J 2 bases, leaving 10 bases between the germline ends. There are 15 residues in the CDR3. The CDR3 DNA reads as TGTGCCAGCAGCTTAGGTCCAAGGATAAACACTGAAGCTTTCTTT. Its protein product is CASSLGPRINTEAFF. Full variable domain (remainder filled in from reference TRBV13 and TRBJ1-1): AAGVIQSPRHLIKEKRETATLKCYPIPRHDTVYWYQQGPGQDPQFLISFYEKMQSDKGSIPDRFSAQQFSDYHSELNMSSLELGDSALYFCASSLGPRINTEAFFGQGTRLTVV.

The genes are TRBV11-2 and TRBJ2-1; D might be TRBD1 (5 bases). CDR3 size: 16 residues. CDR1 and CDR2 (germline): SGHAT, FQNNGV. V lost 8 bases, J lost 0 bases, and 17 bases lay in between. CDR3 amino acids: CASGADWVSSYNEQFF. CDR3 sequence (DNA): TGTGCCAGCGGGGCCGATTGGGTAAGCTCCTACAATGAGCAGTTCTTC.

The chain combines TRBV5-1 with TRBJ1-1; 7 bases are shared with TRBD1. This CDR3 has 15 amino acids. CDR1 SGHRS and CDR2 YFSETQ come from the germline V gene. V was clipped by 1 base and J by 0 bases; unmatched bases: 3. CDR3: CASSLRGQLNTEAFF. The CDR3 DNA sequence: TGCGCCAGCAGCTTGCGGGGACAGCTGAACACTGAAGCTTTCTTT.

V is TRBV6-5 and J is TRBJ2-7; D may be TRBD1 (5 bases). This CDR3 spans 14 amino acids. Germline CDR1 and CDR2: MNHEY and SVGAGI. V lost 5 bases and J 6 bases, leaving 17 bases between the germline ends. The CDR3 region is CASSPPRGGGEQYF. The CDR3 DNA reads TGTGCCAGCAGTCCCCCAAGGGGTGGCGGCGAGCAGTACTTC.

V is TRBV14 and J is TRBJ2-7, with TRBD1 identical over 12 bases. The germline gives CDR1 SGHDN, CDR2 FVKESK. The CDR3 has 17 amino acids. J gave up 6 bases and V 0 bases, and 9 bases lay outside the gene matches. The CDR3 is CASSQDGKGTGGLEQYF. As DNA, the CDR3 is TGTGCCAGCAGCCAAGACGGGAAGGGGACAGGGGGCCTCGAGCAGTACTTC.

The chain employs TRBV4-3 and TRBJ2-3; the D gene could be TRBD1 or TRBD2 (5 bases each). Trimming left V 0 bases short and J 10 bases short, with 23 bases between. In germline, CDR1 is LGHNA, CDR2 YSLEER. This CDR3 spans 17 amino acids. This CDR3 reads CASSQDWDSPREWAQYF. CDR3 nucleotides: TGCGCCAGCAGCCAAGATTGGGATAGCCCCAGGGAGTGGGCGCAGTATTTT.

The chain recombines TRBV7-6 with TRBJ2-1, with TRBD2 matching over 11 bases. This CDR3 has 15 amino acids. Trimming took 7 bases from V and 3 from J; bases not matched to a gene: 5. Germline CDR1 and CDR2: SGHVS and FNYEAQ. The CDR3 here is CASKGLAGGYNEQFF. DNA of the CDR3: TGTGCCAGCAAGGGTCTAGCGGGAGGCTACAATGAGCAGTTCTTC.

This chain's CDR3 is CASSVDGQGGAKAFF. Here the CDR3 DNA reads TGTGCCAGCAGCGTAGACGGACAGGGGGGTGCGAAAGCTTTCTTT. The chain couples TRBV9 to TRBJ1-1; TRBD1 aligns across 10 bases. Trimming removed 0 bases from V and 9 bases from J; junction bases left unmatched: 8. Germline lookup yields CDR1 SGDLS and CDR2 YYNGEE. The CDR3 runs to 15 residues.

The genes are TRBV5-1 and TRBJ2-7; D tentatively reads TRBD1 or TRBD2 (6 bases each). V lost 7 bases to trimming and J lost 2 bases, with 16 bases between them. The CDR3 extends over 14 amino acids. Per germline, CDR1 SGHRS and CDR2 YFSETQ. In DNA, the CDR3 is TGCGCCAGCCGGGGGCAGGGATTCCCCTACGAGCAGTACTTC. Translation: CASRGQGFPYEQYF.

The V gene is TRBV27, the J gene TRBJ2-7; 11 nucleotides align to TRBD2. In germline, CDR1 is MNHEY, CDR2 SMNVEV (reference sequence). The CDR3 length is 14 residues. Unmatched junction bases numbered 3, after V lost 6 bases and J lost 2 bases. CDR3 nucleotides: TGTGCCAGCAGGCCGACTAGCGGGGCCTACGAGCAGTACTTC. This codes for CASRPTSGAYEQYF.

The gene calls are TRBV27 and TRBJ1-2, with 11 bases lining up with TRBD1. CDR1 is MNHEY and CDR2 is SMNVEV in the germline V gene (reference sequence). Unmatched junction bases numbered 9, after V lost 6 bases and J lost 6 bases. The CDR3 is 15 residues long. DNA for the CDR3: TGTGCCAGCAGCCAAGGACAGGGGGCGCTTCATGGCTACACCTTC. This translates into CASSQGQGALHGYTF.

The chain carries TRBV28 and TRBJ1-2; no reliable D call. The ends were cut back, 8 bases at V and 5 bases at J, with 9 bases in the middle. Germline CDR1 is MDHEN and CDR2 is SYDVKM. The CDR3 runs to 11 residues. The CDR3: CASSPSYGYTF. In DNA form, the CDR3 reads TGTGCCAGCTCTCCTTCGTATGGCTACACCTTC.

V and J are TRBV18 and TRBJ2-6; 7 positions match TRBD1. With 4 bases clipped from V and 0 bases from J, the junction kept 12 bases outside the gene matches. Germline V gene lookup returns CDR1 KGHSH and CDR2 LQKENI. This CDR3 contains 19 residues. The CDR3 reads CASSQMSGTVSSGANVLTF. The CDR3 DNA follows: TGTGCCAGCTCACAGATGTCCGGGACAGTGAGCTCTGGGGCCAACGTCCTGACTTTC.

The CDR3 DNA reads TGTGCCAGCAGTTTAAATACCCAAGAGACCCAGTACTTC. Its protein is CASSLNTQETQYF. The genes are TRBV28 and TRBJ2-5; no clear D gene. The CDR3 sequence is 13 residues long. From germline, CDR1 is MDHEN and CDR2 SYDVKM. V gave up 2 bases and J gave up 1 base, with 5 bases separating them.

CDR3 nucleotides: TGTGCCAGCAGCCCCGCCTCCTTACAGAATAGCAATCAGCCCCAGCATTTT. As protein: CASSPASLQNSNQPQHF. The rearrangement links TRBV7-8 to TRBJ1-5; D unresolved. Trimming took off 5 bases at V and 0 bases at J, with 17 bases between the two ends. This CDR3 contains 17 residues. Germline V gene data show CDR1 as SGHVS and CDR2 as FQNEAQ.

The CDR3 sequence is CASSPTGSITDTQYF. The CDR3 DNA follows: TGTGCCAGCAGCCCCACCGGGTCCATAACAGATACGCAGTATTTT. J is TRBJ2-3 and V is TRBV7-6, with D unresolved. CDR1 is SGHVS and CDR2 is FNYEAQ in the germline V gene. This CDR3 is 15 amino acids long. Trimming removed 5 bases from V and 3 bases from J, with 15 bases in between.

The chain has TRBV5-1 and TRBJ2-7; 9 nucleotides agree with TRBD1. The CDR3 spans 15 residues. Germline V gene sequence: CDR1 SGHRS, CDR2 YFSETQ. The trim removed 0 bases at V and 7 bases at J, leaving 8 bases unmatched. This CDR3 is CASSLAGQGLHEQYF. In nucleotides, the CDR3 is TGCGCCAGCAGCTTGGCAGGACAGGGGCTCCATGAGCAGTACTTC.

The table lists this clone with a count of one. This chain uses TRBV19 with TRBJ1-1, with TRBD1 matching 7 bases. Germline assignment: CDR1 LNHDA and CDR2 SQIVND (reference sequence). The V segment lost 6 bases and the J segment 5 bases; nucleotides outside the gene matches: 9. There are 14 residues in the CDR3. The CDR3 DNA reads TGTGCCAGTAGGTACGCAGGGGGAGGTACTGAAGCTTTCTTT. This translates into CASRYAGGGTEAFF.

The chain carries TRBV9 and TRBJ1-1; 10 bases align to TRBD1. CDR3 length: 16 amino acids. The germline gives CDR1 SGDLS, CDR2 YYNGEE. J lost 0 bases, V lost 2 bases, and 4 bases had no gene match. This CDR3 reads CASSVGQGVMNTEAFF. The CDR3 DNA sequence: TGTGCCAGCAGCGTCGGACAGGGGGTCATGAACACTGAAGCTTTCTTT. The variable domain in full, with the rest retrieved from reference TRBV9 and TRBJ1-1, is DSGVTQTPKHLITATGQRVTLRCSPRSGDLSVYWYQQSLDQGLQFLIQYYNGEERAKGNILERFSAQQFPDLHSELNLSSLELGDSALYFCASSVGQGVMNTEAFFGQGTRLTVV.

The V call is TRBV2, the J call TRBJ2-5; 7 bases are shared with TRBD1. V dropped 6 bases and J dropped 5; count of bases not matched to a gene: 15. The CDR3 has 16 amino acids. CDR1 SNHLY and CDR2 FYNNEI come from the germline V gene. The CDR3 region has the DNA TGTGCCAGCAGGCCTCCCCCCTCTACAGGGGCGGAGACCCAGTACTTC. Translating it yields CASRPPPSTGAETQYF.

The V gene is TRBV5-4, the J gene TRBJ2-3; D uncertain. Germline V CDR1 and CDR2: SGHNT, YYREEE (reference sequence). CDR3 size: 18 residues. Trimming stripped 1 base from V and 4 bases from J, with 22 bases between. CDR3 region: CASSLTSGEKGFADTQYF. CDR3 in DNA: TGTGCCAGCAGCTTGACGTCAGGTGAAAAGGGTTTTGCAGATACGCAGTATTTT. Full variable domain (outside the CDR3, taken from reference TRBV5-4 and TRBJ2-3): ETGVTQSPTHLIKTRGQQVTLRCSSQSGHNTVSWYQQALGQGPQFIFQYYREEENGRGNFPPRFSGLQFPNYSSELNVNALELDDSALYLCASSLTSGEKGFADTQYFGPGTRLTVL.

The gene calls are TRBV5-4 and TRBJ2-3, with 13 bases lining up with TRBD2. Losses at the gene ends were 4 bases for V and 7 bases for J; bases not matched to a gene: 15. The V gene's germline CDR1 is SGHNT and CDR2 YYREEE (reference sequence). This CDR3 has 18 residues. The CDR3 region is CASSPSRLAGGGMNTQYF. Here the CDR3 DNA reads TGTGCCAGCAGCCCGTCTCGACTAGCGGGAGGTGGTATGAATACGCAGTATTTT.

The rearrangement links TRBV5-2 to TRBJ2-6. TRBV5-2 is a listed pseudogene. This CDR3 region has 16 residues. The CDR3 sequence is CASKRSTQSRANVLTF. The CDR3 nucleotides read TGTGCCAGCAAGCGCAGTACACAAAGTCGGGCCAACGTCCTGACTTTC.

The V gene is TRBV6-6, the J gene TRBJ1-1; 7 nucleotides match TRBD1. In germline, CDR1 is MNHNY, CDR2 SVGAGI (reference sequence). CDR3 length: 15 amino acids. After removal of 0 bases from V and 1 base from J, the junction contained 2 bases not matched to a gene. CDR3 amino acids: CASSYSGGRNTEAFF. CDR3 in DNA: TGTGCCAGCAGTTACTCAGGGGGCAGGAACACTGAAGCTTTCTTT.

J is TRBJ2-7 and V is TRBV27; 8 bases are shared with TRBD1. The CDR3 consists of 15 residues. In germline, CDR1 is MNHEY, CDR2 SMNVEV (reference sequence). The V segment lost 5 bases and the J segment 2 bases; nucleotides outside the gene matches: 8. CDR3 sequence reads: CASSPQGVPTYEQYF. CDR3 nucleotides: TGTGCCAGCAGTCCACAGGGGGTCCCCACCTACGAGCAGTACTTC.

The chain employs TRBV9 and TRBJ2-3, with TRBD2 identical over 11 bases. In germline, CDR1 is SGDLS, CDR2 YYNGEE. The CDR3 runs to 17 residues. The V and J ends lost 0 bases and 3 bases, in that order; junction bases with no gene match: 6. The CDR3 DNA sequence: TGTGCCAGCAGCGTAGGAAATAGCGGGAGGGCAACAGATACGCAGTATTTT. It yields the protein CASSVGNSGRATDTQYF.

The chain is built from TRBV28 and TRBJ2-2; D remains unclear. The germline V gene encodes CDR1 MDHEN and CDR2 SYDVKM. Trimming took off 5 bases at V and 5 bases at J, with 21 bases between the two ends. The CDR3 sequence is 17 residues long. The DNA for the CDR3 is TGTGCCAGCAGTGTTACCGCTAGGGTGAGGTTGACCGGGGAGCTGTTTTTT. Protein: CASSVTARVRLTGELFF. Together with reference TRBV28 and TRBJ2-2, the CDR3 gives the full variable domain: DVKVTQSSRYLVKRTGEKVFLECVQDMDHENMFWYRQDPGLGLRLIYFSYDVKMKEKGDIPEGYSVSREKKERFSLILESASTNQTSMYLCASSVTARVRLTGELFFGEGSRLTVL.

The chain recombines TRBV6-5 with TRBJ2-7; TRBD1 matches at 8 bases. Germline-derived CDR1 and CDR2 are MNHEY and SVGAGI. The CDR3 runs to 15 residues. Trimming removed 0 bases from V and 1 base from J; junction bases left unmatched: 2. The CDR3 loop reads CASSYSGQVSYEQYF. For the CDR3, the DNA is TGTGCCAGCAGTTACTCGGGACAGGTTTCCTACGAGCAGTACTTC.

The chain has TRBV14 and TRBJ2-1; 10 nucleotides align to TRBD2. This CDR3 region has 14 residues. Germline V gene sequence: CDR1 SGHDN, CDR2 FVKESK. V lost 4 bases to trimming and J lost 9 bases; unmatched junction nucleotides: 6. CDR3 in amino acids: CASSRWTSGSEQFF. In nucleotides, the CDR3 is TGTGCCAGCAGCCGCTGGACTAGCGGTAGTGAGCAGTTCTTC.

This chain links TRBV7-8 with TRBJ2-7, with 12 bases identical to TRBD2. The CDR3 has 13 residues. V shed 3 bases, J shed 9 bases, and the junction held 3 bases outside the gene matches. Looked up from germline, CDR1 is SGHVS and CDR2 is FQNEAQ. The chain's CDR3 is CASSLVLAGGQYF. The CDR3 region has the DNA TGTGCCAGCAGCTTGGTACTAGCGGGAGGGCAGTACTTC. Filled out from reference TRBV7-8 and TRBJ2-7, the complete variable domain reads GAGVSQSPRYKVAKRGQDVALRCDPISGHVSLFWYQQALGQGPEFLTYFQNEAQLDKSGLPSDRFFAERPEGSVSTLKIQRTQQEDSAVYLCASSLVLAGGQYFGPGTRLTVT.